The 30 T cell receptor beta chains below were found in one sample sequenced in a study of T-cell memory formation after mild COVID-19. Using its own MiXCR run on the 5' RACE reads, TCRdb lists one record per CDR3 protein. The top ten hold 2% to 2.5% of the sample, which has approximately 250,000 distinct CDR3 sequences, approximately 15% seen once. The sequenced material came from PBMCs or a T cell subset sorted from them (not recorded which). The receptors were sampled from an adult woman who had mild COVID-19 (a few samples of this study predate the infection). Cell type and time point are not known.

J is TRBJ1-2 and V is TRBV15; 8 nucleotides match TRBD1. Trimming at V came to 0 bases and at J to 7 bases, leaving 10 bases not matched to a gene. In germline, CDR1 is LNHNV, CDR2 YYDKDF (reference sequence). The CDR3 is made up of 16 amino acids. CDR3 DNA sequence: TGTGCCACCAGCAGAGATCTCGCAGGGGGCTCTGGTGGCTACACCTTC. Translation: CATSRDLAGGSGGYTF.

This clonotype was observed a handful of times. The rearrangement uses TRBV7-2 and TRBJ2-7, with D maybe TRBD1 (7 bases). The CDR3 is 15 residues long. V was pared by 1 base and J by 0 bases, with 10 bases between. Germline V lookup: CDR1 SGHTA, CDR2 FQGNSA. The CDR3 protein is CASSLDQGGSYEQYF. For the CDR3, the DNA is TGTGCCAGCAGCTTAGATCAGGGGGGCTCCTACGAGCAGTACTTC.

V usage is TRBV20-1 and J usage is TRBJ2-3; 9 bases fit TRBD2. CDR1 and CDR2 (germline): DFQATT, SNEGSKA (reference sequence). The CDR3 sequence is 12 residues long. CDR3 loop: CRASGTADTQYF. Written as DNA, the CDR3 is TGCCGCGCTAGCGGGACGGCAGATACGCAGTATTTT.

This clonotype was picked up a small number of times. CDR3 loop: CSAGLPTGVNTEAFF. The DNA for the CDR3 is TGCAGTGCTGGACTTCCGACAGGGGTGAACACTGAAGCTTTCTTT. The chain recombines TRBV20-1 with TRBJ1-1; TRBD1 aligns across 8 bases. The CDR3 spans 15 residues. Germline V gene data show CDR1 as DFQATT and CDR2 as SNEGSKA (reference sequence). The V segment lost 5 bases and the J segment 0 bases; nucleotides outside the gene matches: 8.

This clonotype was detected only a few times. The DNA for the CDR3 is TGTGCCAGCAGACCTCATAACACCGGGGAGCTGTTTTTT. Translated, it gives CASRPHNTGELFF. This rearrangement joins TRBV6-6 to TRBJ2-2, with D hard to call. Deletions cut 6 bases from V and 2 bases from J, with 7 bases between. Germline lookup yields CDR1 MNHNY and CDR2 SVGAGI (reference sequence). The CDR3 runs to 13 residues.

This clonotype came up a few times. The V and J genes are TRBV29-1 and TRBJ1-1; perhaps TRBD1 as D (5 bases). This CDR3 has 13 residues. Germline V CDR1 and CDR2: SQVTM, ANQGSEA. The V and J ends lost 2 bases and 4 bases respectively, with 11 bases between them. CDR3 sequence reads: CSVEPGGGTEAFF. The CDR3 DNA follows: TGCAGCGTTGAACCCGGTGGGGGCACTGAAGCTTTCTTT.

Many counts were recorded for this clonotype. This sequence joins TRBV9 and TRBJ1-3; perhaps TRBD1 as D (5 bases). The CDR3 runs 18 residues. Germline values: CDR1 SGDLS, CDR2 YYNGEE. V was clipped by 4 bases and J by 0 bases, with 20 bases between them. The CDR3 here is CASSPDTWDGISGNTIYF. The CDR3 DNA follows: TGTGCCAGCAGCCCGGACACTTGGGACGGCATCTCTGGAAACACCATATATTTT.

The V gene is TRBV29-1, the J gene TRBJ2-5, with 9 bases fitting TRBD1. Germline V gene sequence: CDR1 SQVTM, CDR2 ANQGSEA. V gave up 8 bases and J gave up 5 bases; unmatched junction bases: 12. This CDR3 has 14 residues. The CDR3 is CSLRRTGGRETQYF. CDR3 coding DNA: TGCAGCTTGAGACGTACAGGGGGCCGGGAGACCCAGTACTTC.

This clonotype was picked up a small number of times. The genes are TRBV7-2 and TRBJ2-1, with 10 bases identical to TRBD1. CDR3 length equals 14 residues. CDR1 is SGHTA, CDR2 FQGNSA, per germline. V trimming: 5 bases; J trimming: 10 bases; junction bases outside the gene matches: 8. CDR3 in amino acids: CASSPRPDRGEQFF. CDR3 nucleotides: TGTGCCAGCAGCCCCCGTCCGGACAGGGGGGAGCAGTTCTTC.

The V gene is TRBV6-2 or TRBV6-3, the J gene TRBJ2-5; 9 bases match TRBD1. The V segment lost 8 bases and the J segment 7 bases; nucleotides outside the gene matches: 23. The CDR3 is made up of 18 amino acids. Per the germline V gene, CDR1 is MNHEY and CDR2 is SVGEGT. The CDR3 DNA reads TGTGCCAGCCTACAGGATTCTTGGGACAGGGAAATTTCTAGGACCCAGTACTTC. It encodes CASLQDSWDREISRTQYF.

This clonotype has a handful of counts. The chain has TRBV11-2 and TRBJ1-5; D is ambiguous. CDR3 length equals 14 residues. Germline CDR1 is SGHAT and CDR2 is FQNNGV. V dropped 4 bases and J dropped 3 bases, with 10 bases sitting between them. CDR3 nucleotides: TGTGCCAGCAGCTCCGGAGGAGTCAATCAGCCCCAGCATTTT. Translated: CASSSGGVNQPQHF.

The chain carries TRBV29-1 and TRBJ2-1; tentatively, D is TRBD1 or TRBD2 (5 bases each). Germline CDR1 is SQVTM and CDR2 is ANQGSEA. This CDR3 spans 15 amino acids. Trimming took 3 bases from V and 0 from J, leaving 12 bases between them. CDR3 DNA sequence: TGCAGCGTTGATCTTTTGGGGGACTCCTACAATGAGCAGTTCTTC. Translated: CSVDLLGDSYNEQFF.

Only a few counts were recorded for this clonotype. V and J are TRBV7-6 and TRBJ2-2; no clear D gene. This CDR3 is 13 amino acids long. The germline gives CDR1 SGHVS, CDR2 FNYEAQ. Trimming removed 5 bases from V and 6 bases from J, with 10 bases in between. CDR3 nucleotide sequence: TGTGCCAGCAGCCCAGAGGTGGCCGGGGAGCTGTTTTTT. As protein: CASSPEVAGELFF. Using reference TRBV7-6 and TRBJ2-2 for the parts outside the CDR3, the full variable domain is GAGVSQSPRYKVTKRGQDVALRCDPISGHVSLYWYRQALGQGPEFLTYFNYEAQQDKSGLPNDRFSAERPEGSISTLTIQRTEQRDSAMYRCASSPEVAGELFFGEGSRLTVL.

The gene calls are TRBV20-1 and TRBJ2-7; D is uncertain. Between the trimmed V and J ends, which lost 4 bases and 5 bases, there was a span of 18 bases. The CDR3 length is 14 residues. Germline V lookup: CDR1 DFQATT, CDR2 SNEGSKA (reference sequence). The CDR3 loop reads CSATRISLGNEQYF. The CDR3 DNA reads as TGCAGTGCTACAAGGATCTCGTTGGGAAACGAGCAGTACTTC.

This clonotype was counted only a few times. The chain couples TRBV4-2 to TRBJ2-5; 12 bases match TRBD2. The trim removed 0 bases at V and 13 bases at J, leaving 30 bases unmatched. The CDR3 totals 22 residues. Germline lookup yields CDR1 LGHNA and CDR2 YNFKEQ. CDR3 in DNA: TGTGCCAGCAGCCAAGATCTAAGGGGGGGCTGGTCTCAGACTAGCGGGAGTCTGCTTCCGTACTTC. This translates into CASSQDLRGGWSQTSGSLLPYF.

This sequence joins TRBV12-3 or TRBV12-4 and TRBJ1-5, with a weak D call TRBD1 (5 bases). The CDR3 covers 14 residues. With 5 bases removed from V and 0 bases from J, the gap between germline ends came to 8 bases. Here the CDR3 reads CASSNQGSNQPQHF. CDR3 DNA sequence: TGTGCCAGCAGTAACCAGGGTAGCAATCAGCCCCAGCATTTT.

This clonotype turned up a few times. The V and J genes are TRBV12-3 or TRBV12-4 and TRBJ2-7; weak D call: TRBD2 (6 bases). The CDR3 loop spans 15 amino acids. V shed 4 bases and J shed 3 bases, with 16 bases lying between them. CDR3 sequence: CASSSLAGSSYEQYF. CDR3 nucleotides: TGTGCCAGCAGTTCGTTGGCGGGATCCAGCTACGAGCAGTACTTC.

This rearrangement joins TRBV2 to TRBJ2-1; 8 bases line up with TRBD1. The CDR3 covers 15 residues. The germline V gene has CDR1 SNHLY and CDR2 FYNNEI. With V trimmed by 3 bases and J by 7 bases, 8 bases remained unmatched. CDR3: CASSDVTGGSNEQFF. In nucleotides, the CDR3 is TGTGCCAGCAGTGATGTTACAGGGGGTTCGAATGAGCAGTTCTTC.

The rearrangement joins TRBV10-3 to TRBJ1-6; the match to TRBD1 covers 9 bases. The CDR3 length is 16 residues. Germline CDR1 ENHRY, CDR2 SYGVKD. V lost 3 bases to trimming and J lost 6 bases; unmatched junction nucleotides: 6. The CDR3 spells CAISDLSGQGNSPLHF. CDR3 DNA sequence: TGTGCCATCAGTGACTTATCGGGACAGGGTAATTCACCCCTCCACTTT.

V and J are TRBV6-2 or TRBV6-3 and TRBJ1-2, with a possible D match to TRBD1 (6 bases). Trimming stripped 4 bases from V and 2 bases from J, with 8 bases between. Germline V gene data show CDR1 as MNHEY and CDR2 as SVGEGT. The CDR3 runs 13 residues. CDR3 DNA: TGTGCCAGCAGTTGGCAGGGGAACTATGGCTACACCTTC. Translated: CASSWQGNYGYTF.

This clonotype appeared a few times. The CDR3 reads CASSQEAGAETQYF. The CDR3 DNA sequence: TGTGCCAGCAGCCAAGAAGCGGGAGCTGAGACCCAGTACTTC. The rearrangement links TRBV3-1 to TRBJ2-5; 8 bases are shared with TRBD2. Germline values: CDR1 LGHDT, CDR2 YNNKEL (reference sequence). The CDR3 contains 14 residues. With 0 bases clipped from V and 5 bases from J, the junction kept 2 bases outside the gene matches.

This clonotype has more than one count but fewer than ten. The CDR3 loop is CASSQERLAGGNEQFF. The CDR3 nucleotides read TGTGCCAGCAGCCAAGAGAGGCTAGCGGGGGGGAATGAGCAGTTCTTC. The rearrangement links TRBV3-1 to TRBJ2-1; 12 bases fit TRBD2. The CDR3 runs 16 residues. CDR1 and CDR2 (germline): LGHDT, YNNKEL (reference sequence). The V segment lost 0 bases and the J segment 7 bases; nucleotides outside the gene matches: 4.

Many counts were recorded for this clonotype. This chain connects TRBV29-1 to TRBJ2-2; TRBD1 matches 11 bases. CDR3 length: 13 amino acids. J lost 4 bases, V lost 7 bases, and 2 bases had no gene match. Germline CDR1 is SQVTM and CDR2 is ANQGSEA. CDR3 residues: CSGGTGGTGELFF. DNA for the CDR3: TGCAGCGGTGGGACAGGGGGCACCGGGGAGCTGTTTTTT.

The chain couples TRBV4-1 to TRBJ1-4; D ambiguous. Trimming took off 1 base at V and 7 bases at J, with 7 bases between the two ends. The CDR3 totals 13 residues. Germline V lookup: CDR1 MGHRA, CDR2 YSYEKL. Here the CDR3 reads CASSQGPVEKLFF. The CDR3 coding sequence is TGCGCCAGCAGCCAAGGACCCGTTGAAAAACTGTTTTTT.

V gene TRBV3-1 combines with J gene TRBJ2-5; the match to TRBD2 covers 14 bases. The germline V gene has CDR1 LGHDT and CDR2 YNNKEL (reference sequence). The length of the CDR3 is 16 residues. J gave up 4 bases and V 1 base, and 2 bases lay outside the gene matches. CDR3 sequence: CASSQAGTSGRETQYF. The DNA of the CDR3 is TGTGCCAGCAGCCAAGCCGGGACTAGCGGGAGAGAGACCCAGTACTTC.

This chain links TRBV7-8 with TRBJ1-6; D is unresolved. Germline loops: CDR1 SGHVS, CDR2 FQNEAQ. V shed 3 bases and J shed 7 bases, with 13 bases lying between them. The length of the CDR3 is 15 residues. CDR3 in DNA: TGTGCCAGCAGCTTCCAAGTAGGGTCGAATTCACCCCTCCACTTT. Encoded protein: CASSFQVGSNSPLHF.

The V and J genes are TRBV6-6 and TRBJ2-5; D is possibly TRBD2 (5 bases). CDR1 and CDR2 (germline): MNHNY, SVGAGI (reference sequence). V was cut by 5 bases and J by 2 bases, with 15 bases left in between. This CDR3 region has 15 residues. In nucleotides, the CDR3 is TGTGCCAGCAGTCAGGTGGGAGCGGTACAAGAGACCCAGTACTTC. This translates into CASSQVGAVQETQYF.

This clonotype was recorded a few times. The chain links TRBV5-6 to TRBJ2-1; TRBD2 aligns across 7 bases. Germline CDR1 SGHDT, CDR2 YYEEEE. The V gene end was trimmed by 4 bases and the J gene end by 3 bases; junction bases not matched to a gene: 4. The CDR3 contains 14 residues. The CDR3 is CASSMTGGYNEQFF. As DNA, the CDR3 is TGTGCCAGCAGCATGACGGGGGGCTACAATGAGCAGTTCTTC.

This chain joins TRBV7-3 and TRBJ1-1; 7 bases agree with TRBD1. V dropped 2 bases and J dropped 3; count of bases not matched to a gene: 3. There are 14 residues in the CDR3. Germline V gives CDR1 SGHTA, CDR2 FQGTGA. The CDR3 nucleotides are TGTGCCAGCAGCTTAGAGGGGGCGCACACTGAAGCTTTCTTT. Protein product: CASSLEGAHTEAFF.

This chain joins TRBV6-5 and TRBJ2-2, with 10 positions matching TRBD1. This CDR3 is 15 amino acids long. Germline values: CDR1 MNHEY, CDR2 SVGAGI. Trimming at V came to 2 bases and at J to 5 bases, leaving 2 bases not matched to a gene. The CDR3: CASSYLGQGTGELFF. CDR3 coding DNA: TGTGCCAGCAGTTACCTGGGACAGGGGACCGGGGAGCTGTTTTTT.